This entry describes one T cell receptor (beta chain). Antigen specificity is unknown. This CDR3 contains 13 residues. V lost 6 bases, J lost 4 bases, and 4 bases stayed unmatched. Germline values: CDR1 WSHSY, CDR2 SAAADI. This entry is derived from a study of T cell responses to AZD1222 COVID-19 vaccine. Looking at the study overall: Pooling covered second doses at about 4 or about 12 weeks.

Sequencing used immunoSEQ multiplex PCR; TCRdb keeps in-frame clones, though not all of them. The sample holds approximately 160,000 clones, approximately 93% seen once. Study results and caveats: Reportedly, nearly half of unique spike TCRs recognized epitopes outside B.1.351/B.1.1.7 mutations.

This clonotype originated in an adult in good health. The sequencing used peripheral blood, collected on day 0 of AZD1222 vaccination. The chain links TRBV10-2 to TRBJ1-1, with 8 bases identical to TRBD1. This CDR3 is CASRTTGGTEAFF. The CDR3, as DNA: TGCGCCAGCAGAACAACAGGGGGCACTGAAGCTTTCTTT.